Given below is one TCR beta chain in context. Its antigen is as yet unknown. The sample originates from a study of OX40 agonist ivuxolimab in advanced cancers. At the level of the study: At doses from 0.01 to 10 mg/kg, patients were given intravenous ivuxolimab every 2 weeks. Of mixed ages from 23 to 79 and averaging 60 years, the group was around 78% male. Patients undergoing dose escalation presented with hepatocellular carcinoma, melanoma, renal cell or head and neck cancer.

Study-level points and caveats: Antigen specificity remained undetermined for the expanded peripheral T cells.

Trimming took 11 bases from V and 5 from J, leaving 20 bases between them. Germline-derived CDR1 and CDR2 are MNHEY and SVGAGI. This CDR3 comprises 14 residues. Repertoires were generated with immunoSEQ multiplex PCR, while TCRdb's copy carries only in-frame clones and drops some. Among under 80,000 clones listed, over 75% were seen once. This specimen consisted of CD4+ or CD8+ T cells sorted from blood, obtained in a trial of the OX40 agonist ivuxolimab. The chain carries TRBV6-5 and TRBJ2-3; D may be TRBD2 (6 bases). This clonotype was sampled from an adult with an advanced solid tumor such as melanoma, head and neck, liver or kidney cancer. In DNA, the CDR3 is TGTGCCGTGTGGGCGGGACTGCCTGAAGATACGCAGTATTTT. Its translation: CAVWAGLPEDTQYF.